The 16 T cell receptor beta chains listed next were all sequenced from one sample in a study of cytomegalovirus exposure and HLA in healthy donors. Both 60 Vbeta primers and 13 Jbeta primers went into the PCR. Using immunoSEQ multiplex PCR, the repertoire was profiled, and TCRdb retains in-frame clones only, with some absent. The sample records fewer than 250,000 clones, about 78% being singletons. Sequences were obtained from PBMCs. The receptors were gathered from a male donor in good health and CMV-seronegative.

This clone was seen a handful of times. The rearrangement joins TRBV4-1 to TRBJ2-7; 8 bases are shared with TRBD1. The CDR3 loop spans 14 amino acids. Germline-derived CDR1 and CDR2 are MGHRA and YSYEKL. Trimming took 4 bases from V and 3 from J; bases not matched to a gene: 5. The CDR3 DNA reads TGCGCCAGCAGCCGCTCCGGACAGGGCTACGAGCAGTACTTC. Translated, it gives CASSRSGQGYEQYF.

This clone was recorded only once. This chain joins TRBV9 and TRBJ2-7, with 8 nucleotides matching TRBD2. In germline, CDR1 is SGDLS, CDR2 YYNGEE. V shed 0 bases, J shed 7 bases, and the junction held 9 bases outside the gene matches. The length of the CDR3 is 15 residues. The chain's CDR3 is CASSVEGGRSQEQYF. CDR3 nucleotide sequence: TGTGCCAGCAGCGTAGAGGGCGGGAGGTCCCAGGAGCAGTACTTC.

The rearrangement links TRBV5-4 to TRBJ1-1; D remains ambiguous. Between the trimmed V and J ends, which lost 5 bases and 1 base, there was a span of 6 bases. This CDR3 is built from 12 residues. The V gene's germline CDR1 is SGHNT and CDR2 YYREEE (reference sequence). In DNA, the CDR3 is TGTGCCAGCAGAGCCCCGAACACTGAAGCTTTCTTT. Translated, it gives CASRAPNTEAFF.

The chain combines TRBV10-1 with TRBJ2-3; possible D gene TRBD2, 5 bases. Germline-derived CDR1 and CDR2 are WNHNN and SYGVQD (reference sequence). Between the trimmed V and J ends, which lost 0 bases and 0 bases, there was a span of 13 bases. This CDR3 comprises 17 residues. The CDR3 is CASSESVERPSTDTQYF. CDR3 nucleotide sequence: TGCGCCAGCAGTGAGTCAGTCGAGCGGCCTAGCACAGATACGCAGTATTTT.

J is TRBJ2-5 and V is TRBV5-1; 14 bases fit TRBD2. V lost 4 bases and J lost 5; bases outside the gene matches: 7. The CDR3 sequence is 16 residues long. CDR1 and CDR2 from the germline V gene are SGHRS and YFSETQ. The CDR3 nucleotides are TGCGCCAGCAGCCCGGGACTAGCGGGAGTTGGGGAGACCCAGTACTTC. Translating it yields CASSPGLAGVGETQYF.

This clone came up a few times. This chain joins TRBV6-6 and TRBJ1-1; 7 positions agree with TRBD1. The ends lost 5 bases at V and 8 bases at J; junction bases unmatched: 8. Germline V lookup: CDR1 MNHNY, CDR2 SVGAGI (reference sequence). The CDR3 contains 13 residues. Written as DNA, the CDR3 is TGTGCCAGCAGTGGTGTGCGACAGGGAGAAGCTTTCTTT. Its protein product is CASSGVRQGEAFF.

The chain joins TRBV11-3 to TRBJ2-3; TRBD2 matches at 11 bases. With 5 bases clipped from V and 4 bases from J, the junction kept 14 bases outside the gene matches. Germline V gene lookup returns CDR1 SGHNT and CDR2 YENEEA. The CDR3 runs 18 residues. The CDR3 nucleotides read TGTGCCAGCAGCCTCGATCGTAGCGGGAGGGCCATGCCAGATACGCAGTATTTT. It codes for CASSLDRSGRAMPDTQYF.

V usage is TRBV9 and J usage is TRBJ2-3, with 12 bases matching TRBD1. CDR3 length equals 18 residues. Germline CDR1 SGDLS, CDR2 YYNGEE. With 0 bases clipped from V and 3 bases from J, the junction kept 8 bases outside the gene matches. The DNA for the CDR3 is TGTGCCAGCAGCGTAGTAGGTTGGGGACAGGGGGCAACAGATACGCAGTATTTT. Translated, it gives CASSVVGWGQGATDTQYF.

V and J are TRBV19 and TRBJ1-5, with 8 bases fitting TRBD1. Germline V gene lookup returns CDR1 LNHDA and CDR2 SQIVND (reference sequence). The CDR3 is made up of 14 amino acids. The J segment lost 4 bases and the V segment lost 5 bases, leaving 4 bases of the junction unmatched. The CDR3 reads CASSPRTGNQPQHF. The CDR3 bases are TGTGCCAGTAGTCCCCGGACAGGGAATCAGCCCCAGCATTTT.

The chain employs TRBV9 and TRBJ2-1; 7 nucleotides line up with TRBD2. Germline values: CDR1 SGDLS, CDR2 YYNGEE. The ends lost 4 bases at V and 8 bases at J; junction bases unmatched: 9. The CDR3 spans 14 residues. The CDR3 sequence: CASSTSGKLDEQFF. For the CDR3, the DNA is TGTGCCAGCAGCACCAGCGGGAAGCTCGATGAGCAGTTCTTC.

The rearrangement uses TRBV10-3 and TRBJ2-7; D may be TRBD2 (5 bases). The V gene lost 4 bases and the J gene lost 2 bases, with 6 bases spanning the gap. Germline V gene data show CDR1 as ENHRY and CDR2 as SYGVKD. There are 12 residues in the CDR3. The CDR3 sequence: CAISATTYEQYF. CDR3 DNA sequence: TGTGCCATCAGTGCGACTACCTACGAGCAGTACTTC.

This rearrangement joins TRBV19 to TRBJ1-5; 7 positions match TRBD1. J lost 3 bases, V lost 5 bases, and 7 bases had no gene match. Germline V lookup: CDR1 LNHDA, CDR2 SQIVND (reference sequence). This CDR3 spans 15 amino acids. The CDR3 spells CASSPERGPNQPQHF. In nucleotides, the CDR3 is TGTGCCAGTAGTCCGGAGAGGGGGCCCAATCAGCCCCAGCATTTT.

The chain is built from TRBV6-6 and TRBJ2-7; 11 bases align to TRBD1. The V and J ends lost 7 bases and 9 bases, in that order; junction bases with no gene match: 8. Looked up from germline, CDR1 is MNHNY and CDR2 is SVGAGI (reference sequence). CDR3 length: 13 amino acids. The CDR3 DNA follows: TGTGCCAGCAAGGACAGGGGGCTTGGAGGGCAGTACTTC. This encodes CASKDRGLGGQYF.

CDR3 in DNA: TGTGCCAGTAGTATAGAAGGGGCCGGGGCCAACGTCCTGACTTTC. It is translated as CASSIEGAGANVLTF. The rearrangement links TRBV19 to TRBJ2-6; the D gene is possibly TRBD1 (5 bases). This CDR3 contains 15 residues. V gave up 0 bases and J gave up 4 bases, with 7 bases separating them. Germline values: CDR1 LNHDA, CDR2 SQIVND (reference sequence).

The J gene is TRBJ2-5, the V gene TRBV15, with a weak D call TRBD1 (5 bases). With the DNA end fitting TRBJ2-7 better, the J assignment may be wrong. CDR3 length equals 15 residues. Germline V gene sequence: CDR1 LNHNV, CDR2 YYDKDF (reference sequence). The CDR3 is CATSLKRGALSEQYF. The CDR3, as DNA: TGTGCCACCAGCCTTAAACGTGGGGCCTTGAGCGAGCAGTACTTC.

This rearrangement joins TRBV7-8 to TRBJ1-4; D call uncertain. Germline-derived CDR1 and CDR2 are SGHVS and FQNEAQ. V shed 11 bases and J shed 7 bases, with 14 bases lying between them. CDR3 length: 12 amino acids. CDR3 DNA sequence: TGTGCCTCCTCGAGGGCCTCTGAAAAACTGTTTTTT. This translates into CASSRASEKLFF.